The present T cell receptor beta chain was sequenced within a study of shared clonotypes between healthy human individuals. Study conclusions and caveats: Shared across a few donors were around 5% of the naive CD4 clonotypes. Donor clonotype sharing was expected to depend on sequencing depth.

This clone was detected once. Its matching antigen is unknown. Profiled with immunoSEQ multiplex PCR; TCRdb holds only in-frame clones, not every one. The data contain 2 million to 2.5 million clones, approximately 94% of them singletons. Per the germline V gene, CDR1 is KGHSH and CDR2 is LQKENI. The CDR3 runs to 15 residues. Trimming stripped 0 bases from V and 3 bases from J, with 9 bases between. The receptor was derived from a man aged 18 to 29 in good health. The sequenced sample was naive CD4+ T cells sorted from blood. Stated subset: CD45RA+ positively selected. The rearrangement uses TRBV18 and TRBJ1-5, with a weak D call TRBD1 (5 bases). CDR3 sequence: CASSPPSGTNQPQHF. The CDR3 nucleotides are TGTGCCAGCTCACCACCCAGTGGGACCAATCAGCCCCAGCATTTT.